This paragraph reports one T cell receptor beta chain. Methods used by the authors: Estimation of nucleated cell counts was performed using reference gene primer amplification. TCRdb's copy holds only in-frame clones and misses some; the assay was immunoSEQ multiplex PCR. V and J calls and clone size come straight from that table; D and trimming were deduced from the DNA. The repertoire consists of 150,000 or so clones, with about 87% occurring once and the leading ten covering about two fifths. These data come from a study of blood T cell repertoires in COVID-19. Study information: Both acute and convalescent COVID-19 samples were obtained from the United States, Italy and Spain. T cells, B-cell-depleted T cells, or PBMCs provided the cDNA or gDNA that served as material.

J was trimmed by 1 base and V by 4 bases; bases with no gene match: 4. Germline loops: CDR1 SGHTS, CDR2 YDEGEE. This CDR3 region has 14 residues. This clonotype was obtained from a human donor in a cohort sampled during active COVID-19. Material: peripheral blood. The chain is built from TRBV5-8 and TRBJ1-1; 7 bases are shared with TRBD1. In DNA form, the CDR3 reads TGTGCCAGCAGCAAGGGACAGCGGAACACTGAAGCTTTCTTT. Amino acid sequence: CASSKGQRNTEAFF.